These T cell receptor beta chains were read from a single sample in a study of blood T cell repertoires in COVID-19. Only in-frame clones appear in the TCRdb table, and some are missing; sequencing was by immunoSEQ multiplex PCR. Seen here are approximately 240,000 clones, 80% to 85% observed once, and the top ten hold approximately 3%. The sample taken for sequencing was peripheral blood. These receptors originate from a woman aged 25 to 45 who had recovered from COVID-19. Each CDR3 is given with its conserved first and last residue. D genes are given only for firm matches. The listing skips clone size in some rows; elsewhere it reads once, few, many or a size class.

D gene	V gene	J gene	clone size	CDR3 protein	CDR3 DNA
TRBD1	TRBV9	TRBJ1-2	once	CASGGVLGGGYGYTF	TGTGCCAGCGGCGGTGTTTTAGGGGGCGGCTATGGCTACACCTTC
-	TRBV5-1	TRBJ1-3	-	CASSFGTPDSGNTIYF	TGCGCCAGCAGCTTCGGGACACCAGACTCTGGAAACACCATATATTTT
TRBD2	TRBV11-3	TRBJ2-2	-	CASSSGLAGDETGELFF	TGTGCCAGCAGCTCAGGACTAGCGGGAGACGAAACCGGGGAGCTGTTTTTT
-	TRBV4-1	TRBJ1-5	-	CASSAYRDSNQPQHF	TGCGCCAGCAGCGCTTACAGAGATAGCAATCAGCCCCAGCATTTT
-	TRBV7-9	TRBJ2-4	-	CASSLMTAIAKNIQYF	TGTGCCAGCAGCTTAATGACAGCTATAGCCAAAAACATTCAGTACTTC
TRBD1	TRBV9	TRBJ1-2	-	CASSYSPDRGESGYTF	TGTGCCAGCAGTTACAGCCCCGACAGGGGGGAATCGGGCTACACCTTC
TRBD1	TRBV28	TRBJ1-6	-	CASSSPPGGNSPLHF	TGTGCCAGCAGTTCCCCACCAGGGGGTAATTCACCCCTCCACTTT
TRBD1	TRBV6-5	TRBJ2-7	-	CASFDRGSSYEQYF	TGTGCCAGCTTTGACAGGGGAAGCTCCTACGAGCAGTACTTC
-	TRBV7-6	TRBJ2-7	-	CAVTTRPYGEQYF	TGTGCCGTAACTACTAGGCCGTATGGGGAGCAGTACTTC
TRBD2	TRBV7-8	TRBJ2-7	-	CASSYSGTSGRYEQYF	TGTGCCAGCAGCTACTCCGGGACTAGCGGGAGGTACGAGCAGTACTTC
-	TRBV30	TRBJ2-1	-	CAWKAGLLRDEQFF	TGTGCCTGGAAAGCGGGTCTACTTAGGGATGAGCAGTTCTTC
-	TRBV19	TRBJ2-7	-	CASSTLQGSSYEQYF	TGTGCCAGTAGTACTCTACAGGGAAGCTCCTACGAGCAGTACTTC
-	TRBV25-1	TRBJ2-1	-	CASSDFSNEQFF	TGTGCCAGCAGTGACTTCAGCAATGAGCAGTTCTTC
-	TRBV7-3	TRBJ2-6	-	CASSPLARWSGANVLTF	TGTGCCAGCAGCCCACTAGCAAGATGGTCTGGGGCCAACGTCCTGACTTTC
TRBD2	TRBV10-3	TRBJ2-7	-	CATSRDPGGGEQYF	TGTGCCACTTCGCGGGATCCCGGGGGAGGGGAGCAGTACTTC
TRBD2	TRBV2	TRBJ2-5	-	CASSGLAGGETQYF	TGTGCCAGCAGTGGACTAGCGGGCGGAGAGACCCAGTACTTC
TRBD1	TRBV10-3	TRBJ1-6	-	CAIGRTGALSPLHF	TGTGCCATCGGAAGGACAGGGGCTCTCTCACCCCTCCACTTT
-	TRBV25-1	TRBJ2-5	-	CASRVGGTQYF	TGTGCCAGCAGGGTGGGAGGGACCCAGTACTTC
-	TRBV5-6	TRBJ1-3	-	CASSFRAGNTIYF	TGTGCCAGCAGCTTCCGAGCTGGAAACACCATATATTTT
TRBD2	TRBV5-1	TRBJ2-3	-	CASSSGRPTDTQYF	TGCGCCAGCAGTAGCGGGAGGCCCACAGATACGCAGTATTTT
-	TRBV30	TRBJ2-2	-	CAWRGALGAGELFF	TGTGCCTGGAGGGGGGCCCTAGGGGCCGGGGAGCTGTTTTTT
TRBD1	TRBV29-1	TRBJ1-5	-	CSVRLQGLNNQPQHF	TGCAGCGTTCGCCTACAGGGGCTAAATAATCAGCCCCAGCATTTT
TRBD1	TRBV2	TRBJ1-2	-	CANRTTGNYGYTF	TGTGCCAACAGAACGACAGGGAACTATGGCTACACCTTC
-	TRBV10-3	TRBJ1-4	-	CAISESYRDGTNEKLFF	TGTGCCATCAGTGAGTCGTACAGGGACGGGACTAATGAAAAACTGTTTTTT
TRBD1	TRBV28	TRBJ1-1	-	CASSLGQGNTEAFF	TGTGCCAGCAGTTTAGGACAGGGGAACACTGAAGCTTTCTTT
-	TRBV6-5	TRBJ2-7	-	CASTQGGYEQYF	TGTGCCAGCACTCAGGGAGGCTACGAGCAGTACTTC
TRBD2	TRBV7-2	TRBJ2-7	few	CASSLGGGIGEQYF	TGTGCCAGCAGCTTAGGGGGAGGGATTGGGGAGCAGTACTTC